What follows are 24 T cell receptor beta chains derived from one specimen sequenced in a study of T-cell reconstitution after alpha-beta-depleted transplantation in children (dated by TCRdb to 2016 to 2017). Libraries were built with PCR. Data came from an Illumina HiSeq 2500. Molecular barcoding was employed in the preparation of TCR libraries, with unique molecular identifiers being used to normalize TCRbeta repertoire quantification. Using fastp trimming at Q25 and MiXCR clonotype assembly, TCRdb reanalyzed the public sequencing data and kept in-frame beta chains. Identical CDR3 protein sequences are pooled into one entry, listed with their most common genes and DNA. The sample data list hundreds of thousands of distinct CDR3 sequences, and around 9.6% of these were observed just once. The ten largest clones add up to less than 8% of the sample. Material: PBMCs from the stem cell graft donor, obtained from the stem cell graft. The receptors originated from a human donor who donated a stem cell graft to a child with acute lymphoblastic leukemia.

A few counts support this clonotype. This may stem from a read error, because a much larger clone lies one nucleotide away. This likely comes from a read error, as the CDR3 has no conserved phenylalanine or tryptophan at its end. The CDR3, as DNA: TGTGCCAGCAGCCAATCGTGGGAGGGAGGCTACACCTCC. Translated: CASSQSWEGGYTS. The chain has TRBV16 and TRBJ1-2, with D unclear. The CDR3 length is 13 residues. Germline assignment: CDR1 KGHSY and CDR2 FQNENV. V gave up 0 bases and J gave up 8 bases, with 10 bases separating them.

The sample holds many counts of this clonotype. The chain carries TRBV5-1 and TRBJ1-2; possibly TRBD1 for D (5 bases). Germline-derived CDR1 and CDR2 are SGHRS and YFSETQ. Deletions cut 4 bases from V and 2 bases from J, with 9 bases between. The CDR3 is made up of 13 amino acids. The CDR3: CASSPGRNYGYTF. The CDR3 DNA is TGCGCCAGCAGCCCGGGACGGAACTATGGCTACACCTTC.

The CDR3 DNA follows: TGTGCCAGCTCACCACGGGCAGGGGACACGAACGAGCAGTACTTC. This codes for CASSPRAGDTNEQYF. The chain has TRBV18 and TRBJ2-7; D might be TRBD1 (6 bases). CDR1 is KGHSH and CDR2 is LQKENI in the germline V gene. V gave up 1 base and J gave up 5 bases, with 15 bases separating them. The CDR3 has 15 amino acids.

The sample holds many counts of this clonotype. CDR3 protein: CAISDIGIVEHGYTF. As DNA, the CDR3 is TGTGCCATCAGTGACATAGGGATAGTGGAACATGGCTACACCTTC. The genes are TRBV10-3 and TRBJ1-2; D is ambiguous. Germline V gene data show CDR1 as ENHRY and CDR2 as SYGVKD. This CDR3 comprises 15 residues. V was clipped by 3 bases and J by 6 bases, with 17 bases between them.

V usage is TRBV20-1 and J usage is TRBJ2-5; 8 bases are shared with TRBD1. V lost 6 bases to trimming and J lost 0 bases; unmatched junction nucleotides: 6. The CDR3 has 14 residues. Germline values: CDR1 DFQATT, CDR2 SNEGSKA (reference sequence). CDR3: CSAWGQEYQETQYF. The CDR3 DNA reads as TGCAGTGCCTGGGGACAGGAGTACCAAGAGACCCAGTACTTC.

The J gene is TRBJ2-3, the V gene TRBV12-3 or TRBV12-4; D ambiguous. V lost 6 bases and J 6 bases, leaving 10 bases between the germline ends. This CDR3 region has 12 residues. The CDR3, as DNA: TGTGCCAGCAGCTCTTCCTGGGATACGCAGTATTTT. Amino acid sequence: CASSSSWDTQYF.

The genes are TRBV5-8 and TRBJ2-6; TRBD1 is a possible D gene (7 bases). The CDR3 totals 15 residues. Per the germline V gene, CDR1 is SGHTS and CDR2 is YDEGEE. Trimming took 3 bases from V and 3 from J, leaving 10 bases between them. In nucleotides, the CDR3 is TGTGCCAGCAGCTGGGGGGACAGTGGGGCCAACGTCCTGACTTTC. Amino acid sequence: CASSWGDSGANVLTF.

This clonotype was observed once. CDR3 amino acids: CASSLAVARTGETQYF. CDR3 bases: TGTGCCAGCAGCTTAGCTGTGGCGCGGACCGGAGAGACCCAGTACTTC. The rearrangement uses TRBV7-9 and TRBJ2-5; D unresolved. Germline CDR1 SEHNR, CDR2 FQNEAQ (reference sequence). The CDR3 loop spans 16 amino acids. The V end lost 0 bases, the J end lost 4 bases, and 15 bases lay between the germline ends.

J is TRBJ2-1 and V is TRBV27, with D possibly being TRBD1 (6 bases). Germline V gene data show CDR1 as MNHEY and CDR2 as SMNVEV (reference sequence). V was trimmed by 0 bases and J by 16 bases, leaving 22 bases between them. This CDR3 spans 15 amino acids. The chain's CDR3 is CASSLSGQFVLGPFF. The CDR3 region has the DNA TGTGCCAGCAGTTTATCCGGACAGTTCGTTTTAGGTCCATTCTTC.

The V and J genes are TRBV29-1 and TRBJ2-1; 7 nucleotides align to TRBD1. The CDR3 length is 15 residues. Unmatched junction bases numbered 11, after V lost 6 bases and J lost 3 bases. CDR1 is SQVTM and CDR2 is ANQGSEA in the germline V gene. This chain's CDR3 is CSVSRDSQFYNEQFF. The CDR3 DNA sequence: TGCAGCGTCAGCCGGGACAGCCAATTCTACAATGAGCAGTTCTTC.

J is TRBJ1-2 and V is TRBV5-1; the D is unclear. CDR3 length: 16 residues. V was cut by 4 bases and J by 3 bases, with 19 bases left in between. The V gene's germline CDR1 is SGHRS and CDR2 YFSETQ. The CDR3 here is CASSLNGRSGYYGYTF. CDR3 DNA sequence: TGCGCCAGCAGCCTGAATGGACGGAGTGGATACTATGGCTACACCTTC. Based on the CDR3 plus reference TRBV5-1 and TRBJ1-2, the full variable domain is KAGVTQTPRYLIKTRGQQVTLSCSPISGHRSVSWYQQTPGQGLQFLFEYFSETQRNKGNFPGRFSGRQFSNSRSEMNVSTLELGDSALYLCASSLNGRSGYYGYTFGSGTRLTVV.

The chain recombines TRBV5-1 with TRBJ2-5; perhaps TRBD1 as D (5 bases). V was pared by 4 bases and J by 0 bases, with 13 bases between. The CDR3 loop spans 15 amino acids. CDR1 is SGHRS and CDR2 is YFSETQ in the germline V gene. The CDR3 region has the DNA TGCGCCAGCAGCCTCACCCCAGGGTACCAAGAGACCCAGTACTTC. It translates to CASSLTPGYQETQYF.

This clonotype showed up many times. This sequence joins TRBV20-1 and TRBJ1-2, with 8 bases fitting TRBD1. V dropped 7 bases and J dropped 3; count of bases not matched to a gene: 7. Germline V gene lookup returns CDR1 DFQATT and CDR2 SNEGSKA (reference sequence). The CDR3 totals 13 residues. The CDR3 nucleotides read TGCAGTGTCCCCGGGACAGGATACTATGGCTACACCTTC. Its protein product is CSVPGTGYYGYTF.

This clonotype was seen at least ten times. V usage is TRBV5-1 and J usage is TRBJ2-2; D unclear. V was shortened by 4 bases and J by 0 bases, with 13 bases between the two germline ends. Germline values: CDR1 SGHRS, CDR2 YFSETQ. This CDR3 has 16 residues. CDR3 loop: CASSLRTGSNTGELFF. DNA of the CDR3: TGCGCCAGCAGCCTACGCACCGGGTCGAACACCGGGGAGCTGTTTTTT.

The table lists this clonotype with many counts. The J gene is TRBJ2-2, the V gene TRBV6-2 or TRBV6-3; TRBD2 matches 8 bases. J gave up 0 bases and V 6 bases, and 3 bases lay outside the gene matches. The CDR3 has 15 residues. Looked up from germline, CDR1 is MNHEY and CDR2 is SVGEGT. The CDR3 bases are TGTGCCAGCAGATTCGGGGGGGCGAACACCGGGGAGCTGTTTTTT. Amino acid sequence: CASRFGGANTGELFF.

This clonotype was detected ten times or more. This chain uses TRBV27 with TRBJ1-1; TRBD1 matches at 8 bases. The CDR3 sequence is 14 residues long. Germline values: CDR1 MNHEY, CDR2 SMNVEV (reference sequence). J gave up 6 bases and V 4 bases, and 7 bases lay outside the gene matches. The CDR3 sequence is CASSSGQALPEAFF. CDR3 DNA sequence: TGTGCCAGCAGTTCGGGACAGGCCCTCCCTGAAGCTTTCTTT.

In its sample, this clonotype was seen a few times. The chain is built from TRBV12-3 or TRBV12-4 and TRBJ1-2, with TRBD1 as a possible D gene (6 bases). The CDR3 sequence is 14 residues long. V gave up 8 bases and J gave up 4 bases, with 17 bases separating them. The CDR3 region is CASCPPGGPYGYTF. The CDR3 coding sequence is TGTGCCAGCTGCCCCCCGGGGGGCCCCTATGGCTACACCTTC.

This clonotype has a handful of counts. The chain has TRBV5-1 and TRBJ1-5; perhaps TRBD1 as D (6 bases). Between the trimmed V and J ends, which lost 5 bases and 5 bases, there was a span of 14 bases. Per germline, CDR1 SGHRS and CDR2 YFSETQ. CDR3 length equals 14 residues. This CDR3 is CASSPGTLDQPQHF. CDR3 in DNA: TGCGCCAGCAGTCCAGGGACATTAGATCAGCCCCAGCATTTT.

This clonotype was picked up a small number of times. CDR3 loop: CASSPTPGTVSGNTIYF. The DNA for the CDR3 is TGCGCCAGCAGCCCAACGCCCGGGACAGTCTCTGGAAACACCATATATTTT. V and J are TRBV5-1 and TRBJ1-3; 7 bases are a match to TRBD1. CDR3 size: 17 residues. CDR1 SGHRS and CDR2 YFSETQ come from the germline V gene. V shed 4 bases and J 0 bases; nucleotides not matched to a gene: 10.

This clonotype was detected only a few times. This chain uses TRBV6-5 with TRBJ1-4; no clear D. CDR3 length: 14 amino acids. V was trimmed by 2 bases and J by 0 bases, leaving 4 bases between them. Looked up from germline, CDR1 is MNHEY and CDR2 is SVGAGI. The CDR3 region is CASSYIATNEKLFF. The CDR3 DNA reads as TGTGCCAGCAGTTACATCGCAACTAATGAAAAACTGTTTTTT.

This clonotype was seen at least ten times. The chain joins TRBV20-1 to TRBJ2-5, with 7 positions matching TRBD2. This CDR3 region has 13 residues. The germline V gene encodes CDR1 DFQATT and CDR2 SNEGSKA (reference sequence). V was pared by 5 bases and J by 0 bases, with 3 bases of the junction left unmatched. The DNA of the CDR3 is TGCAGTGCTGGGGAGGGGAACCAAGAGACCCAGTACTTC. Protein product: CSAGEGNQETQYF.

The J gene is TRBJ2-3, the V gene TRBV7-6; TRBD1 or TRBD2 may be the D gene (6 bases each). CDR1 SGHVS and CDR2 FNYEAQ come from the germline V gene. The CDR3 has 17 residues. V lost 3 bases, J lost 2 bases, and 18 bases lay in between. CDR3: CASSFRGGLVYTDTQYF. DNA of the CDR3: TGTGCCAGCAGCTTTCGAGGGGGGCTAGTCTACACAGATACGCAGTATTTT.

This clonotype occurred a few times. V and J are TRBV24-1 and TRBJ2-3, with D possibly TRBD2 on 5 matching bases. V gave up 2 bases and J gave up 8 bases, with 16 bases separating them. CDR3 length: 15 amino acids. Germline CDR1 KGHDR, CDR2 SFDVKD. The CDR3 here is CATSDSNWERGTQYF. The CDR3 bases are TGTGCCACCAGTGATTCGAACTGGGAGAGAGGTACGCAGTATTTT.

The table lists this clonotype with a few counts. The rearrangement uses TRBV6-5 and TRBJ1-2; the D gene is possibly TRBD1 (6 bases). The CDR3 is made up of 14 amino acids. Germline CDR1 is MNHEY and CDR2 is SVGAGI. V lost 5 bases, J lost 8 bases, and 18 bases lay in between. The CDR3 region is CASSQDTVGGGYTF. The DNA for the CDR3 is TGTGCCAGCAGTCAGGACACGGTCGGGGGCGGCTACACCTTC.